The 20 T cell receptor beta chains below all came from one sample that was sequenced in a study of blood T cell repertoires in COVID-19. Data came from immunoSEQ multiplex PCR; TCRdb stores just in-frame clones and leaves some out. The data show some 150,000 clones, with 88% seen just once and less than 2% held by the top ten. Sequenced sample: peripheral blood. The receptors derive from a woman aged 55-75 years with acute or convalescent COVID-19.

The rearrangement joins TRBV27 to TRBJ2-7; 10 nucleotides line up with TRBD1. After removal of 2 bases from V and 2 bases from J, the junction contained 3 bases not matched to a gene. This CDR3 comprises 15 residues. Germline V gene lookup returns CDR1 MNHEY and CDR2 SMNVEV (reference sequence). This CDR3 reads CASSLRDRGTYEQYF. In nucleotides, the CDR3 is TGTGCCAGCAGTTTACGGGACAGGGGAACCTACGAGCAGTACTTC.

The V and J genes are TRBV7-9 and TRBJ1-1; a possible D gene is TRBD1 (5 bases). V was cut by 4 bases and J by 4 bases, with 16 bases left in between. The CDR3 consists of 15 residues. From germline, CDR1 is SEHNR and CDR2 FQNEAQ (reference sequence). The CDR3 coding sequence is TGTGCCAGCAGCTACGACAGTTTGGGGGGCACTGAAGCTTTCTTT. Its protein is CASSYDSLGGTEAFF.

This clone was seen only a few times. The chain links TRBV12-3 or TRBV12-4 to TRBJ1-1, with unresolved D. The CDR3 has 13 residues. V was shortened by 5 bases and J by 1 base, with 8 bases between the two germline ends. This CDR3 is CASSPPWNTEAFF. CDR3 nucleotide sequence: TGTGCCAGCAGTCCTCCCTGGAACACTGAAGCTTTCTTT.

The chain recombines TRBV19 with TRBJ1-3, with 7 bases fitting TRBD1. Germline V gene sequence: CDR1 LNHDA, CDR2 SQIVND (reference sequence). The CDR3 extends over 16 amino acids. The V and J ends lost 5 bases and 0 bases, in that order; junction bases with no gene match: 7. This chain's CDR3 is CASSRQGWGSGNTIYF. As DNA, the CDR3 is TGTGCCAGTAGTCGACAGGGTTGGGGCTCTGGAAACACCATATATTTT. Complete variable domain (other parts from reference TRBV19 and TRBJ1-3): DGGITQSPKYLFRKEGQNVTLSCEQNLNHDAMYWYRQDPGQGLRLIYYSQIVNDFQKGDIAEGYSVSREKKESFPLTVTSAQKNPTAFYLCASSRQGWGSGNTIYFGEGSWLTVV.

CDR3 loop: CASATNRRADLRRANVLTF. CDR3 in DNA: TGTGCCAGCGCAACCAATCGCAGGGCGGACCTTAGAAGGGCCAACGTCCTGACTTTC. V gene TRBV21-1 combines with J gene TRBJ2-6; the D segment call TRBD1 is taken from the table without a DNA check. TRBV21-1 counts as a pseudogene. This CDR3 region has 19 residues.

The CDR3 bases are TGTGCCAGCAGTCCTCGGACACTTAACACTGAAGCTTTCTTT. Protein product: CASSPRTLNTEAFF. The V and J genes are TRBV6-5 and TRBJ1-1; the D gene is possibly TRBD1 (5 bases). Germline V lookup: CDR1 MNHEY, CDR2 SVGAGI. Trimming shortened V by 5 bases and J by 2 bases, and 12 bases separated the two germline ends. CDR3 length equals 14 residues.

This clone was counted a few times. This chain connects TRBV7-3 to TRBJ2-1; 9 bases align to TRBD2. The CDR3 consists of 16 residues. CDR1 and CDR2 from the germline V gene are SGHTA and FQGTGA. V gave up 4 bases and J gave up 2 bases; unmatched junction bases: 6. DNA for the CDR3: TGTGCCAGCAGCTCCTCGGGACTAGCCCCCTACAATGAGCAGTTCTTC. Its protein is CASSSSGLAPYNEQFF.

The chain uses TRBV5-8 and TRBJ2-7; D gene unclear. Germline V gene sequence: CDR1 SGHTS, CDR2 YDEGEE. The V and J ends lost 4 bases and 2 bases respectively, with 19 bases between them. This CDR3 region has 16 residues. In nucleotides, the CDR3 is TGTGCCAGCAGCCTGCTTTACTCTCTTCCCACCTACGAGCAGTACTTC. Protein: CASSLLYSLPTYEQYF.

Of note for this clone: Germline is not matched at one junction end, which may reflect a read error. The V and J genes are TRBV7-9 and TRBJ2-7; D remains unclear. Germline-derived CDR1 and CDR2 are SEHNR and FQNEAQ (reference sequence). The CDR3 consists of 14 residues. CDR3 DNA sequence: TGTGCCAGCAGCTTAGACTACGCCTCCCACGAGCAGTACTTC. It yields the protein CASSLDYASHEQYF.

V gene TRBV6-4 combines with J gene TRBJ1-1, with D unclear. V dropped 4 bases and J dropped 4 bases, with 10 bases sitting between them. The CDR3 sequence is 13 residues long. Germline assignment: CDR1 MRHNA and CDR2 SNTAGT. The CDR3 is CASSVEPVTEAFF. The CDR3 DNA reads as TGTGCCAGCAGTGTTGAACCGGTCACTGAAGCTTTCTTT.

This clone showed up just once. The V call is TRBV19, the J call TRBJ1-1, with D uncertain. This CDR3 has 14 amino acids. The V end was cut by 5 bases, the J end by 1 base, with 11 bases between. From germline, CDR1 is LNHDA and CDR2 SQIVND (reference sequence). The CDR3 here is CASSPSLRNTEAFF. Here the CDR3 DNA reads TGTGCCAGTAGTCCCAGTCTCAGGAACACTGAAGCTTTCTTT.

This clone showed up just once. V usage is TRBV9 and J usage is TRBJ2-7; 10 nucleotides align to TRBD1. The CDR3 covers 15 residues. The V segment lost 4 bases and the J segment 3 bases; nucleotides outside the gene matches: 7. CDR1 is SGDLS and CDR2 is YYNGEE in the germline V gene. CDR3 nucleotides: TGTGCCAGCAGCCCGTTGGGACAGGGGATCTACGAGCAGTACTTC. Protein sequence: CASSPLGQGIYEQYF.

J is TRBJ2-7 and V is TRBV6-5; 10 bases match TRBD1. Germline CDR1 is MNHEY and CDR2 is SVGAGI. J was trimmed by 3 bases and V by 6 bases; bases with no gene match: 5. The CDR3 has 14 residues. The CDR3, as DNA: TGTGCCAGCAGGCTCGGGGACAGGGGCTACGAGCAGTACTTC. Amino acid sequence: CASRLGDRGYEQYF.

The chain combines TRBV7-9 with TRBJ2-2; no firm D call. Germline CDR1 and CDR2: SEHNR and FQNEAQ (reference sequence). Between the trimmed V and J ends, which lost 5 bases and 1 base, there was a span of 14 bases. The CDR3 sequence is 16 residues long. The CDR3, as DNA: TGTGCCAGCAGCCCACCACGCGGCGGGAACACCGGGGAGCTGTTTTTT. It specifies CASSPPRGGNTGELFF.

This chain connects TRBV9 to TRBJ1-3; D is uncertain. Germline assignment: CDR1 SGDLS and CDR2 YYNGEE. V lost 1 base, J lost 0 bases, and 5 bases lay in between. CDR3 length: 14 amino acids. The CDR3 DNA follows: TGTGCCAGCAGCGTACGCAGCTCTGGAAACACCATATATTTT. Encoded protein: CASSVRSSGNTIYF.

This rearrangement joins TRBV29-1 to TRBJ1-3; the D is unclear. From germline, CDR1 is SQVTM and CDR2 ANQGSEA. Trimming left V 6 bases short and J 0 bases short, with 12 bases between. This CDR3 region has 14 residues. CDR3 sequence: CSVRRGVSGNTIYF. Written as DNA, the CDR3 is TGCAGCGTGCGGCGGGGAGTCTCTGGAAACACCATATATTTT.

V usage is TRBV3-1 (or the pseudogene TRBV3-2) and J usage is TRBJ1-1, with a weak D call TRBD1 (6 bases). The V and J ends lost 7 bases and 3 bases respectively, with 18 bases between them. Germline-derived CDR1 and CDR2 are LGHDT and YNNKEL (reference sequence). The CDR3 is 15 amino acids. This CDR3 reads CASTPRGTDDTEAFF. The CDR3 coding sequence is TGTGCCAGCACCCCAAGGGGGACGGACGACACTGAAGCTTTCTTT.

The chain combines TRBV4-2 with TRBJ2-1; 10 bases match TRBD2. Germline trimming cut 0 bases from V and 6 bases from J; bases unmatched to any gene: 11. Germline CDR1 LGHNA, CDR2 YNFKEQ. The CDR3 loop spans 18 amino acids. Here the CDR3 reads CASSQDLRSGGAPNEQFF. CDR3 coding DNA: TGTGCCAGCAGCCAAGATCTAAGGAGCGGGGGGGCGCCCAATGAGCAGTTCTTC.

This chain links TRBV7-2 with TRBJ1-6; 9 bases fit TRBD1. The CDR3 contains 14 residues. The germline V gene has CDR1 SGHTA and CDR2 FQGNSA. The ends lost 5 bases at V and 10 bases at J; junction bases unmatched: 6. In DNA form, the CDR3 reads TGTGCCAGCAGCCAAACAGGGGGCGCGTCACCCCTCCACTTT. It specifies CASSQTGGASPLHF.

The chain uses TRBV12-3 or TRBV12-4 and TRBJ1-1, with no clear D. The CDR3 has 13 amino acids. V shed 5 bases and J shed 1 base, with 8 bases lying between them. DNA for the CDR3: TGTGCCAGCAGTCTCCTCCGGAACACTGAAGCTTTCTTT. Protein sequence: CASSLLRNTEAFF.